The 15 T cell receptor beta chains below come from one sample, sequenced in a study of cytomegalovirus exposure and HLA in healthy donors (dated by TCRdb to the late 2010s). The receptor library was made with the immunoSEQ multiplex PCR assay. The multiplex PCR relied on a mix of 60 forward primers for TCR Vbeta segments and 13 reverse primers for TCR Jbeta segments. TCRdb obtained this table from immuneACCESS and retained in-frame rearrangements with V and J assigned. These tables miss some clones; where compared with another copy, unresolved V genes account for less than half of the shortfall, and the remainder is unexplained. In all, the sample holds about 93,000 clones, and approximately 81% of those were seen once. The ten largest account for less than 3.5% of the sample. The sample taken for sequencing was PBMCs. All receptors come from a woman in her 40s in good health and CMV-seronegative.

The chain is built from TRBV9 and TRBJ2-3; TRBD2 matches at 15 bases. This CDR3 comprises 18 residues. Germline V gene sequence: CDR1 SGDLS, CDR2 YYNGEE. V trimming: 4 bases; J trimming: 3 bases; junction bases outside the gene matches: 9. CDR3 bases: TGTGCCAGCAGCACATCAAGGACTAGCGGGAGGGCGACAGATACGCAGTATTTT. Translated: CASSTSRTSGRATDTQYF.

The V gene is TRBV19, the J gene TRBJ2-5; D gene ambiguous. The CDR3 is 13 amino acids. Trimming left V 6 bases short and J 1 base short, with 9 bases between. Germline loops: CDR1 LNHDA, CDR2 SQIVND (reference sequence). The CDR3 DNA follows: TGTGCCAGTAGCTTCCAGATCCAAGAGACCCAGTACTTC. It encodes CASSFQIQETQYF.

The chain uses TRBV27 and TRBJ2-7; 8 nucleotides line up with TRBD2. Germline V CDR1 and CDR2: MNHEY, SMNVEV (reference sequence). The ends lost 0 bases at V and 5 bases at J; junction bases unmatched: 6. The CDR3 has 15 residues. CDR3 nucleotides: TGTGCCAGCAGTTTATCGATGCCGCGGGAGGACGAGCAGTACTTC. As protein: CASSLSMPREDEQYF.

This chain links TRBV7-8 with TRBJ1-1; 8 positions match TRBD1. Trimming at V came to 6 bases and at J to 1 base, leaving 16 bases not matched to a gene. This CDR3 comprises 18 residues. Germline loops: CDR1 SGHVS, CDR2 FQNEAQ. The CDR3 loop reads CASRFEWTLGQANTEAFF. The CDR3 DNA reads TGTGCCAGCAGATTTGAATGGACTTTGGGACAGGCGAACACTGAAGCTTTCTTT. Based on the CDR3 plus reference TRBV7-8 and TRBJ1-1, the full variable domain is GAGVSQSPRYKVAKRGQDVALRCDPISGHVSLFWYQQALGQGPEFLTYFQNEAQLDKSGLPSDRFFAERPEGSVSTLKIQRTQQEDSAVYLCASRFEWTLGQANTEAFFGQGTRLTVV.

V and J are TRBV6-5 and TRBJ2-5; 8 bases line up with TRBD1. J gave up 5 bases and V 7 bases, and 12 bases lay outside the gene matches. CDR1 and CDR2 from the germline V gene are MNHEY and SVGAGI. CDR3 size: 15 residues. CDR3: CASNGQGAVRETQYF. CDR3 DNA sequence: TGTGCCAGCAATGGACAGGGAGCCGTACGGGAGACCCAGTACTTC.

The DNA for the CDR3 is TGTGCCAGCAGCTCCGGGACATCTAACACAGATACGCAGTATTTT. It encodes CASSSGTSNTDTQYF. The V call is TRBV11-2, the J call TRBJ2-3; TRBD1 might be the D (6 bases). Trimming removed 4 bases from V and 2 bases from J, with 13 bases in between. Germline CDR1 SGHAT, CDR2 FQNNGV. This CDR3 is 15 amino acids long.

The V gene is TRBV7-2, the J gene TRBJ2-7; 11 bases align to TRBD1. Trimming took 3 bases from V and 6 from J; bases not matched to a gene: 4. CDR3 length: 14 residues. Germline CDR1 SGHTA, CDR2 FQGNSA. The CDR3, as DNA: TGTGCCAGCAGCTTCTGGACAGGGGGCAGCGAGCAGTACTTC. Its protein is CASSFWTGGSEQYF.

The chain carries TRBV7-8 and TRBJ1-1, with 7 bases matching TRBD1. The CDR3 runs to 14 residues. Germline V CDR1 and CDR2: SGHVS, FQNEAQ. V trimming: 5 bases; J trimming: 7 bases; junction bases outside the gene matches: 10. For the CDR3, the DNA is TGTGCCAGCAGCGGGTCGACAGGGAAAGGTGAAGCTTTCTTT. This encodes CASSGSTGKGEAFF.

The genes are TRBV5-1 and TRBJ1-1; D possibly corresponds to TRBD1 (6 bases). V was clipped by 1 base and J by 4 bases, with 14 bases between them. The CDR3 covers 15 residues. Per the germline V gene, CDR1 is SGHRS and CDR2 is YFSETQ. The CDR3 loop is CASSLLGQLTTEAFF. In DNA form, the CDR3 reads TGCGCCAGCAGCTTGTTGGGACAACTTACCACTGAAGCTTTCTTT. The full variable domain, completed using reference TRBV5-1 and TRBJ1-1, is KAGVTQTPRYLIKTRGQQVTLSCSPISGHRSVSWYQQTPGQGLQFLFEYFSETQRNKGNFPGRFSGRQFSNSRSEMNVSTLELGDSALYLCASSLLGQLTTEAFFGQGTRLTVV.

This rearrangement joins TRBV19 to TRBJ1-4, with no clear D. The CDR3 runs to 15 residues. V was clipped by 5 bases and J by 8 bases, with 18 bases between them. From germline, CDR1 is LNHDA and CDR2 SQIVND (reference sequence). The CDR3 here is CASSVKNIAVEKLFF. CDR3 nucleotides: TGTGCCAGTAGTGTTAAGAATATCGCGGTGGAAAAACTGTTTTTT.

The chain joins TRBV6-5 to TRBJ2-7; D uncertain. Trimming stripped 2 bases from V and 0 bases from J, with 11 bases between. This CDR3 has 15 amino acids. CDR1 MNHEY and CDR2 SVGAGI come from the germline V gene. The CDR3 sequence: CASSYRLTASYEQYF. CDR3 coding DNA: TGTGCCAGCAGTTACCGACTGACGGCCTCCTACGAGCAGTACTTC.

The rearrangement uses TRBV27 and TRBJ1-1; D gene uncertain. The germline V and J ends were trimmed by 0 bases and 4 bases, with 9 bases remaining between them. In germline, CDR1 is MNHEY, CDR2 SMNVEV (reference sequence). The CDR3 totals 14 residues. The CDR3 nucleotides are TGTGCCAGCAGTTTATCTCCCCGCGGCACTGAAGCTTTCTTT. This codes for CASSLSPRGTEAFF.

The CDR3 protein is CAIQQGGTDTQYF. CDR3 coding DNA: TGTGCCATCCAACAGGGGGGGACAGATACGCAGTATTTT. This chain joins TRBV25-1 and TRBJ2-3, with D maybe TRBD1 (8 bases). This CDR3 contains 13 residues. From germline, CDR1 is MGHDK and CDR2 SYGVNS. The V gene lost 10 bases and the J gene lost 3 bases, with 14 bases spanning the gap. The whole variable domain, filled in from reference TRBV25-1 and TRBJ2-3, reads EADIYQTPRYLVIGTGKKITLECSQTMGHDKMYWYQQDPGMELHLIHYSYGVNSTEKGDLSSESTVSRIRTEHFPLTLESARPSHTSQYLCAIQQGGTDTQYFGPGTRLTVL.

V usage is TRBV28 and J usage is TRBJ2-5, with TRBD2 identical over 8 bases. This CDR3 has 15 residues. Germline V gives CDR1 MDHEN, CDR2 SYDVKM. V gave up 8 bases and J gave up 5 bases; unmatched junction bases: 13. CDR3 residues: CASVTHSGIGETQYF. The CDR3, as DNA: TGTGCCAGCGTCACCCATAGCGGGATAGGGGAGACCCAGTACTTC.

V gene TRBV4-2 combines with J gene TRBJ2-3, with D possibly matching TRBD2 (6 bases). The CDR3 length is 15 residues. V lost 4 bases, J lost 6 bases, and 17 bases lay in between. Looked up from germline, CDR1 is LGHNA and CDR2 is YNFKEQ. The DNA of the CDR3 is TGTGCCAGCAGCCGCTCTAGCGATGTGGGGGATACGCAGTATTTT. It encodes CASSRSSDVGDTQYF.